This T cell receptor beta chain was sequenced in a study of identifying expanded T cells in peripheral blood. Turning to this clone: Its target is not known.

CDR3 size: 15 residues. Per the germline V gene, CDR1 is MDHEN and CDR2 is SYDVKM. V was pared by 6 bases and J by 3 bases, with 17 bases between. No infections or other immune events were documented during collection. The assay was immunoSEQ multiplex PCR, and TCRdb's table has in-frame clones only and misses some. The sample has around 120,000 clones; 75% to 90% are singletons. Study results and caveats: Clone count variance between roughly 2-week samples rose with total template count.

Sequenced: blood. This TCR was sampled from a person between 18 and 75 years old in good health. The chain couples TRBV28 to TRBJ1-2; no clear D. CDR3 sequence (DNA): TGTGCCAGCAGCCTAGGGCAGGACGGCCACTATGGCTACACCTTC. Its protein is CASSLGQDGHYGYTF.